Each of the 14 T cell receptor beta chains below was sequenced from the same sample in a study of OX40 agonist ivuxolimab in advanced cancers. TCRdb's table, derived via immunoSEQ multiplex PCR, lists solely in-frame clones and lacks some. The sample includes about 66,000 clones, about nine tenths of them seen just once. Sample: CD4+ or CD8+ T cells sorted from blood, taken in a trial of the OX40 agonist ivuxolimab. Every receptor here comes from an adult with an advanced solid tumor such as melanoma, head and neck, liver or kidney cancer.

V and J are TRBV7-9 and TRBJ2-3; D is possibly TRBD1 (6 bases). V lost 5 bases, J lost 3 bases, and 18 bases lay in between. Looked up from germline, CDR1 is SEHNR and CDR2 is FQNEAQ (reference sequence). This CDR3 spans 16 amino acids. In DNA, the CDR3 is TGTGCCAGCAGCGCTTGGGGGACAAAGAAGACAGATACGCAGTATTTT. This translates into CASSAWGTKKTDTQYF.

This clone has a single count. The gene calls are TRBV7-9 and TRBJ1-3; D perhaps matches TRBD1 (5 bases). Trimming took off 0 bases at V and 3 bases at J, with 15 bases between the two ends. There are 17 residues in the CDR3. Germline CDR1 SEHNR, CDR2 FQNEAQ (reference sequence). CDR3 protein: CASSLAGRDFSGNTIYF. The CDR3 bases are TGTGCCAGCAGCTTAGCGGGAAGGGACTTCAGTGGAAACACCATATATTTT.

This sequence joins TRBV11-2 and TRBJ1-1; 9 nucleotides agree with TRBD1. Germline V gene sequence: CDR1 SGHAT, CDR2 FQNNGV. The V segment lost 5 bases and the J segment 4 bases; nucleotides outside the gene matches: 8. The CDR3 contains 15 residues. The CDR3 region is CASSLTTGGGTEAFF. CDR3 DNA: TGTGCCAGCAGCCTCACGACAGGGGGAGGCACTGAAGCTTTCTTT. Full variable domain (outside the CDR3, taken from reference TRBV11-2 and TRBJ1-1): EAGVAQSPRYKIIEKRQSVAFWCNPISGHATLYWYQQILGQGPKLLIQFQNNGVVDDSQLPKDRFSAERLKGVDSTLKIQPAKLEDSAVYLCASSLTTGGGTEAFFGQGTRLTVV.

The rearrangement uses TRBV7-5 and TRBJ2-5; the DNA was not used to check the table's D call, TRBD2. TRBV7-5 is given as a pseudogene. CDR3 length: 15 amino acids. The CDR3 is CVRSFNQRIQETQYF. DNA for the CDR3: TGTGTCAGAAGCTTTAACCAGCGCATACAAGAGACCCAGTACTTC.

About this clone itself: This same CDR3 is encoded by further DNA sequences in the sample. This chain links TRBV9 with TRBJ1-4; maybe TRBD1 (5 bases). V was clipped by 3 bases and J by 6 bases, with 12 bases between them. The CDR3 has 14 residues. Germline values: CDR1 SGDLS, CDR2 YYNGEE. CDR3 coding DNA: TGTGCCAGCAGCGAGACAGTGAGTTATGAAAAACTGTTTTTT. Protein: CASSETVSYEKLFF.

This clone was picked up one time. This rearrangement joins TRBV10-3 to TRBJ1-1, with 7 nucleotides matching TRBD1. Per germline, CDR1 ENHRY and CDR2 SYGVKD. This CDR3 is built from 13 residues. V shed 5 bases, J shed 4 bases, and the junction held 4 bases outside the gene matches. The CDR3 DNA reads TGTGCCATCAGTACAGGGGAGGTCACTGAAGCTTTCTTT. Protein product: CAISTGEVTEAFF.

The chain combines TRBV4-3 with TRBJ1-6; no reliable D call. The CDR3 runs to 14 residues. Trimming removed 2 bases from V and 5 bases from J, with 7 bases in between. Germline assignment: CDR1 LGHNA and CDR2 YSLEER. CDR3 nucleotides: TGCGCCAGCAGCCAACCAGGCAATAATTCACCCCTCCACTTT. The encoded protein is CASSQPGNNSPLHF.

V gene TRBV10-3 combines with J gene TRBJ2-7; possible D gene TRBD1, 5 bases. CDR1 and CDR2 (germline): ENHRY, SYGVKD. V gave up 6 bases and J gave up 2 bases, with 17 bases separating them. The CDR3 consists of 15 residues. The CDR3 bases are TGTGCCATCAGGACTGATCGGACATCGACCTACGAGCAGTACTTC. Its translation is CAIRTDRTSTYEQYF.

The chain recombines TRBV29-1 with TRBJ2-3; D not certain. The germline V gene encodes CDR1 SQVTM and CDR2 ANQGSEA. V lost 3 bases and J 0 bases, leaving 4 bases between the germline ends. The CDR3 contains 12 residues. The CDR3 coding sequence is TGCAGCGTTGAGACTAGCACAGATACGCAGTATTTT. Its translation is CSVETSTDTQYF.

The rearrangement joins TRBV27 to TRBJ2-7; a weak D match, TRBD1 (6 bases). Germline CDR1 MNHEY, CDR2 SMNVEV (reference sequence). This CDR3 has 12 residues. Trimming removed 7 bases from V and 3 bases from J, with 10 bases in between. CDR3 coding DNA: TGTGCCAGCATCCCAGGGGACTACGAGCAGTACTTC. Translation gives CASIPGDYEQYF.

This chain links TRBV9 with TRBJ1-4, with D perhaps TRBD1 (5 bases). V dropped 4 bases and J dropped 5 bases, with 15 bases sitting between them. This CDR3 spans 15 amino acids. From germline, CDR1 is SGDLS and CDR2 YYNGEE. The CDR3 bases are TGTGCCAGCAGCCTAACTCAGGGAAAAAATGAAAAACTGTTTTTT. Translated, it gives CASSLTQGKNEKLFF. Based on the CDR3 plus reference TRBV9 and TRBJ1-4, the full variable domain is DSGVTQTPKHLITATGQRVTLRCSPRSGDLSVYWYQQSLDQGLQFLIQYYNGEERAKGNILERFSAQQFPDLHSELNLSSLELGDSALYFCASSLTQGKNEKLFFGSGTQLSVL.

DNA of the CDR3: TGTGCCAGTAGTATAGCGGGAGGCTCCTACAATGAGCAGTTCTTC. Protein product: CASSIAGGSYNEQFF. V is TRBV19 and J is TRBJ2-1; TRBD2 agrees at 7 bases. The CDR3 is 15 residues long. The trim removed 1 base at V and 0 bases at J, leaving 0 bases unmatched. CDR1 LNHDA and CDR2 SQIVND come from the germline V gene (reference sequence). Complete variable domain (other parts from reference TRBV19 and TRBJ2-1): DGGITQSPKYLFRKEGQNVTLSCEQNLNHDAMYWYRQDPGQGLRLIYYSQIVNDFQKGDIAEGYSVSREKKESFPLTVTSAQKNPTAFYLCASSIAGGSYNEQFFGPGTRLTVL.

This clone was recorded only once. The chain carries TRBV4-2 and TRBJ2-7, with TRBD2 identical over 11 bases. This CDR3 is built from 16 residues. Trimming removed 3 bases from V and 3 bases from J; junction bases left unmatched: 7. Looked up from germline, CDR1 is LGHNA and CDR2 is YNFKEQ. The chain's CDR3 is CASSQGGTSGNYEQYF. DNA of the CDR3: TGTGCCAGCAGCCAGGGTGGGACTAGCGGTAACTACGAGCAGTACTTC.

The chain combines TRBV28 with TRBJ2-1; 9 bases map to TRBD1. The CDR3 consists of 16 residues. The V gene end was trimmed by 5 bases and the J gene end by 4 bases; junction bases not matched to a gene: 9. Per germline, CDR1 MDHEN and CDR2 SYDVKM. The CDR3 loop reads CASSTQGTGIYNEQFF. Written as DNA, the CDR3 is TGTGCCAGCAGTACCCAAGGGACAGGGATTTACAATGAGCAGTTCTTC.